A single sample is the source of the 27 T cell receptor beta chains below, sequenced in a study of OX40 agonist ivuxolimab in advanced cancers. Some clones are missing from TCRdb's copy, which holds only in-frame ones; the method was immunoSEQ multiplex PCR. The sample consists of 45,000 to 60,000 clones, about 83% of them appearing once. The specimen comprised CD4+ or CD8+ T cells sorted from blood, sampled in a trial of the OX40 agonist ivuxolimab. These receptors originate from an adult with an advanced solid tumor such as melanoma, head and neck, liver or kidney cancer.

V and J are TRBV13 and TRBJ2-5; 9 bases agree with TRBD2. The ends lost 2 bases at V and 4 bases at J; junction bases unmatched: 5. Germline values: CDR1 PRHDT, CDR2 FYEKMQ (reference sequence). The CDR3 consists of 15 residues. CDR3 residues: CASSLSLAGAETQYF. CDR3 nucleotides: TGTGCCAGCAGCTTAAGTTTAGCGGGAGCAGAGACCCAGTACTTC.

This clone has more than one count but fewer than ten. The chain has TRBV6-5 and TRBJ1-4, with D possibly matching TRBD1 (6 bases). Between the trimmed V and J ends, which lost 6 bases and 4 bases, there was a span of 15 bases. Germline CDR1 and CDR2: MNHEY and SVGAGI. This CDR3 comprises 15 residues. The CDR3 is CASSPRGGLNEKLFF. In DNA form, the CDR3 reads TGTGCCAGCAGCCCCCGTGGGGGGCTTAATGAAAAACTGTTTTTT.

The chain recombines TRBV11-2 with TRBJ2-7; maybe TRBD1 (6 bases). This CDR3 is built from 15 residues. The V and J ends lost 2 bases and 6 bases respectively, with 17 bases between them. The germline gives CDR1 SGHAT, CDR2 FQNNGV. Written as DNA, the CDR3 is TGTGCCAGCAGCTTACTGACAGGTACTTTGGGCGAGCAGTACTTC. It yields the protein CASSLLTGTLGEQYF.

The chain recombines TRBV7-3 with TRBJ1-1; maybe TRBD1 (5 bases). Germline V gene sequence: CDR1 SGHTA, CDR2 FQGTGA. This CDR3 contains 13 residues. V was shortened by 6 bases and J by 1 base, with 9 bases between the two germline ends. CDR3 in amino acids: CASRKGQNTEAFF. The CDR3 bases are TGTGCCAGCAGAAAAGGACAGAACACTGAAGCTTTCTTT.

DNA of the CDR3: TGCGCCAGCAGCAGTAATCGGCGAGGGAGCGCTGGCTACACCTTC. Its protein product is CASSSNRRGSAGYTF. This chain joins TRBV5-1 and TRBJ1-2, with D unclear. The V gene's germline CDR1 is SGHRS and CDR2 YFSETQ. This CDR3 has 15 residues. V was trimmed by 4 bases and J by 7 bases, leaving 20 bases between them. The entire variable domain, with the rest obtained from reference TRBV5-1 and TRBJ1-2, is as follows: KAGVTQTPRYLIKTRGQQVTLSCSPISGHRSVSWYQQTPGQGLQFLFEYFSETQRNKGNFPGRFSGRQFSNSRSEMNVSTLELGDSALYLCASSSNRRGSAGYTFGSGTRLTVV.

V and J are TRBV19 and TRBJ1-5; TRBD1 is a possible D gene (5 bases). CDR3 length equals 13 residues. CDR1 LNHDA and CDR2 SQIVND come from the germline V gene (reference sequence). The V end was cut by 7 bases, the J end by 3 bases, with 10 bases between. Here the CDR3 DNA reads TGTGCCAGTACATGGGACCTCAATCAGCCCCAGCATTTT. Residues: CASTWDLNQPQHF.

This chain uses TRBV30 with TRBJ1-1; D is unresolved. There are 11 residues in the CDR3. Per the germline V gene, CDR1 is GTSNPN and CDR2 is SVGIG (reference sequence). V was shortened by 0 bases and J by 3 bases, with 2 bases between the two germline ends. CDR3 protein: CAWSVYTEAFF. In DNA form, the CDR3 reads TGTGCCTGGAGTGTCTACACTGAAGCTTTCTTT.

This clone was found a few times. The chain has TRBV6-6 and TRBJ2-7; no definite D call. V shed 5 bases and J shed 2 bases, with 7 bases lying between them. Germline lookup yields CDR1 MNHNY and CDR2 SVGAGI (reference sequence). CDR3 size: 12 residues. CDR3 coding DNA: TGTGCCAGCAGTACCGGCCCCTACGAGCAGTACTTC. Amino acid sequence: CASSTGPYEQYF.

CDR3 nucleotide sequence: TGTGCCAGCAGCTTAGTTAGGACTATGGTGGAGACCCAGTACTTC. It encodes CASSLVRTMVETQYF. This chain uses TRBV7-2 with TRBJ2-5; possibly TRBD2 for D (6 bases). V was shortened by 1 base and J by 5 bases, with 14 bases between the two germline ends. Germline CDR1 reads SGHTA; CDR2 reads FQGNSA. The CDR3 consists of 15 residues. Full variable domain (missing parts from reference TRBV7-2 and TRBJ2-5): GAGVSQSPSNKVTEKGKDVELRCDPISGHTALYWYRQSLGQGLEFLIYFQGNSAPDKSGLPSDRFSAERTGGSVSTLTIQRTQQEDSAVYLCASSLVRTMVETQYFGPGTRLLVL.

The chain carries TRBV18 and TRBJ2-5; D gene unclear. Trimming cost V 7 bases and J 0 bases, with 6 bases left between them. The V gene's germline CDR1 is KGHSH and CDR2 LQKENI. There are 12 residues in the CDR3. The CDR3 spells CASCRYQETQYF. In DNA form, the CDR3 reads TGTGCCAGCTGTCGATACCAAGAGACCCAGTACTTC. The full variable domain, rest sourced from reference TRBV18 and TRBJ2-5, is NAGVMQNPRHLVRRRGQEARLRCSPMKGHSHVYWYRQLPEEGLKFMVYLQKENIIDESGMPKERFSAEFPKEGPSILRIQQVVRGDSAAYFCASCRYQETQYFGPGTRLLVL.

This rearrangement joins TRBV7-9 to TRBJ2-7; D gene ambiguous. The V and J ends lost 5 bases and 3 bases respectively, with 11 bases between them. Germline lookup yields CDR1 SEHNR and CDR2 FQNEAQ (reference sequence). The CDR3 is made up of 13 amino acids. CDR3 sequence reads: CASSPPGYYEQYF. CDR3 DNA: TGTGCCAGCAGCCCGCCGGGCTACTACGAGCAGTACTTC.

The chain uses TRBV19 and TRBJ1-6; TRBD1 matches at 10 bases. Germline V gene data show CDR1 as LNHDA and CDR2 as SQIVND (reference sequence). V gave up 6 bases and J gave up 7 bases; unmatched junction bases: 6. The CDR3 has 15 residues. For the CDR3, the DNA is TGTGCCAGTAGGACCGGGACAGGGGACAATTCACCCCTCCACTTT. This gives the protein CASRTGTGDNSPLHF.

The chain combines TRBV6-1 with TRBJ2-7, with TRBD2 identical over 13 bases. The CDR3 has 15 residues. Germline lookup yields CDR1 MNHNS and CDR2 SASEGT. V was clipped by 5 bases and J by 4 bases; unmatched bases: 5. The CDR3 region has the DNA TGTGCCAGCAGTCGGACTAGCGGGAGAGTGTACGAGCAGTACTTC. Protein sequence: CASSRTSGRVYEQYF.

This rearrangement joins TRBV2 to TRBJ2-7; D call uncertain. The germline V and J ends were trimmed by 6 bases and 2 bases, with 11 bases remaining between them. The CDR3 consists of 13 residues. The V gene's germline CDR1 is SNHLY and CDR2 FYNNEI. The CDR3: CASSDLAAYEQYF. The CDR3 DNA reads TGTGCCAGCAGCGACCTCGCAGCCTACGAGCAGTACTTC.

The chain uses TRBV18 and TRBJ2-1, with D unclear. Germline V gene data show CDR1 as KGHSH and CDR2 as LQKENI. The length of the CDR3 is 14 residues. Trimming stripped 2 bases from V and 5 bases from J, with 10 bases between. The CDR3 region is CASSPMARNNEQFF. The CDR3 DNA reads as TGTGCCAGCTCACCAATGGCCCGAAACAATGAGCAGTTCTTC.

The rearrangement links TRBV10-3 to TRBJ1-1; TRBD1 matches at 7 bases. V lost 7 bases to trimming and J lost 1 base; unmatched junction nucleotides: 6. From germline, CDR1 is ENHRY and CDR2 SYGVKD. This CDR3 is 14 amino acids long. In nucleotides, the CDR3 is TGTGCCATCACCAGACAGGGATGGAACACTGAAGCTTTCTTT. Its translation: CAITRQGWNTEAFF.

This rearrangement joins TRBV11-2 to TRBJ2-1; no definite D call. This CDR3 has 16 residues. V was cut by 1 base and J by 6 bases, with 16 bases left in between. The germline CDR1 and CDR2 sequences are SGHAT and FQNNGV. CDR3 in DNA: TGTGCCAGCAGCTTAGGTTGGCCCTACGTCTTCAATGAGCAGTTCTTC. Protein sequence: CASSLGWPYVFNEQFF. Full variable domain (remainder filled in from reference TRBV11-2 and TRBJ2-1): EAGVAQSPRYKIIEKRQSVAFWCNPISGHATLYWYQQILGQGPKLLIQFQNNGVVDDSQLPKDRFSAERLKGVDSTLKIQPAKLEDSAVYLCASSLGWPYVFNEQFFGPGTRLTVL.

This clone came up once. The rearrangement joins TRBV5-1 to TRBJ1-1; no firm D call. Germline loops: CDR1 SGHRS, CDR2 YFSETQ. The CDR3 sequence is 14 residues long. The V gene lost 1 base and the J gene lost 1 base, with 8 bases spanning the gap. CDR3 region: CASSLREGNTEAFF. CDR3 DNA: TGCGCCAGCAGCTTGAGGGAGGGGAACACTGAAGCTTTCTTT. Drawing the rest from reference TRBV5-1 and TRBJ1-1, the complete variable domain is KAGVTQTPRYLIKTRGQQVTLSCSPISGHRSVSWYQQTPGQGLQFLFEYFSETQRNKGNFPGRFSGRQFSNSRSEMNVSTLELGDSALYLCASSLREGNTEAFFGQGTRLTVV.

This clone has a single count. This rearrangement joins TRBV7-3 to TRBJ2-2; D perhaps matches TRBD2 (6 bases). The CDR3 is 13 residues long. Trimming removed 3 bases from V and 4 bases from J, with 6 bases in between. The germline V gene encodes CDR1 SGHTA and CDR2 FQGTGA. The CDR3 reads CASSFGSTGELFF. CDR3 nucleotides: TGTGCCAGCAGCTTCGGGAGCACCGGGGAGCTGTTTTTT.

The V call is TRBV5-4, the J call TRBJ1-1; unclear D gene. Germline V gives CDR1 SGHNT, CDR2 YYREEE (reference sequence). The CDR3 runs to 13 residues. V was trimmed by 1 base and J by 0 bases, leaving 4 bases between them. The CDR3 loop is CASSLMVNTEAFF. CDR3 sequence (DNA): TGTGCCAGCAGCTTGATGGTGAACACTGAAGCTTTCTTT.

The genes are TRBV28 and TRBJ1-6; TRBD1 might be the D (6 bases). The CDR3 sequence is 14 residues long. Germline assignment: CDR1 MDHEN and CDR2 SYDVKM. V was cut by 5 bases and J by 7 bases, with 12 bases left in between. CDR3 nucleotides: TGTGCCAGCAGTGTTTACAGGGACAATTCACCCCTCCACTTT. Translation gives CASSVYRDNSPLHF.

The V and J genes are TRBV7-6 and TRBJ2-1; TRBD2 matches 8 bases. Germline CDR1 is SGHVS and CDR2 is FNYEAQ. The CDR3 is 15 residues long. J was trimmed by 6 bases and V by 5 bases; bases with no gene match: 9. The CDR3 region has the DNA TGTGCCAGCAGCCGGACCCGACTAGCGAGCAATGAGCAGTTCTTC. Translated, it gives CASSRTRLASNEQFF.

This chain joins TRBV5-1 and TRBJ2-3, with D tentatively TRBD2 (6 bases). Trimming shortened V by 2 bases and J by 0 bases, and 7 bases separated the two germline ends. Germline V gene lookup returns CDR1 SGHRS and CDR2 YFSETQ. This CDR3 is 14 amino acids long. The CDR3 protein is CASSFGTSTDTQYF. CDR3 in DNA: TGCGCCAGCAGCTTTGGGACTAGCACAGATACGCAGTATTTT.

The chain employs TRBV27 and TRBJ2-2; unclear D gene. V was trimmed by 8 bases and J by 0 bases, leaving 10 bases between them. The CDR3 loop spans 14 amino acids. Germline V gives CDR1 MNHEY, CDR2 SMNVEV (reference sequence). For the CDR3, the DNA is TGTGCCAGCGCCGGACGGACGAACACCGGGGAGCTGTTTTTT. Translating it yields CASAGRTNTGELFF.

This rearrangement joins TRBV11-2 to TRBJ2-2, with 14 bases aligning to TRBD2. V dropped 1 base and J dropped 7; count of bases not matched to a gene: 2. The germline gives CDR1 SGHAT, CDR2 FQNNGV. CDR3 length: 16 amino acids. The CDR3 spells CASSLGTSGRHGELFF. CDR3 sequence (DNA): TGTGCCAGCAGCTTAGGGACTAGCGGGAGGCACGGGGAGCTGTTTTTT.

The chain has TRBV6-1 and TRBJ2-5; TRBD1 matches at 7 bases. The J call may be incorrect, as the DNA end agrees better with TRBJ2-7. Germline V lookup: CDR1 MNHNS, CDR2 SASEGT. This CDR3 comprises 12 residues. The CDR3 DNA is TGTGCCAGCAGCCGACAGGGCTACGAGCAGTACTTC. Translation: CASSRQGYEQYF.

This clone occurred a few times. The chain joins TRBV2 to TRBJ1-2; 10 bases are shared with TRBD1. V was pared by 6 bases and J by 0 bases, with 4 bases of the junction left unmatched. Germline values: CDR1 SNHLY, CDR2 FYNNEI. The CDR3 sequence is 15 residues long. CDR3 in amino acids: CASRADRGPNYGYTF. Here the CDR3 DNA reads TGTGCCAGCAGGGCAGACAGGGGGCCTAACTATGGCTACACCTTC.